The sequence of this T cell receptor (beta chain) was determined in a study of T-cell memory formation after mild COVID-19. Study details: Across donors, TCR clusters were largely donor specific.

cDNA libraries for TCR alpha and TCR beta, carrying sample barcodes and UMIs, came from 5'RACE with constant-segment primers. TCRdb processed the 5' RACE reads anew with MiXCR; each CDR3 protein has one entry. The repertoire includes hundreds of thousands of distinct CDR3 sequences, less than 25% of them detected once, and 7.5% to 9.5% sits in the top ten. This clonotype was counted only a few times. Its target is unknown. Trimming stripped 2 bases from V and 3 bases from J, with 10 bases between. The CDR3 has 15 amino acids. CDR1 and CDR2 from the germline V gene are SGHAT and FQDESV (reference sequence). The study, taken as a whole, reports: Clones from the second wave (peaking day 37) had unconfirmed SARS-CoV-2 specificity. Pre-infection memory already had some responding clones, implying cross-reactive memory joined.

The sequenced sample consisted of PBMCs or a T cell subset sorted from them (not recorded which). This chain uses TRBV11-1 with TRBJ2-2, with D possibly being TRBD1 (5 bases). The sequence was collected from an adult woman who had mild COVID-19 (a few samples of this study predate the infection). Cell type and time point are not known. The CDR3, as DNA: TGTGCCAGCAGCTTACGGACAATTGACACCGGGGAGCTGTTTTTT. This translates into CASSLRTIDTGELFF.